These 32 T cell receptor beta chains originate from one sample sequenced in a study of blood T cell repertoires in COVID-19. Only in-frame clones appear in the TCRdb table, and some are missing; sequencing was by immunoSEQ multiplex PCR. The table includes about 100,000 clones, roughly 92% detected once. Sequencing was performed on peripheral blood. The receptors were gathered from a man aged 70 or older with acute or convalescent COVID-19.

V and J are TRBV11-2 and TRBJ2-5; 9 bases agree with TRBD2. Losses at the gene ends were 5 bases for V and 2 bases for J; bases not matched to a gene: 6. This CDR3 is 15 amino acids long. CDR1 is SGHAT, CDR2 FQNNGV, per germline. In DNA form, the CDR3 reads TGTGCCAGCAGCACTTCTAGCGGGGAACAAGAGACCCAGTACTTC. It codes for CASSTSSGEQETQYF. Full variable domain (missing parts from reference TRBV11-2 and TRBJ2-5): EAGVAQSPRYKIIEKRQSVAFWCNPISGHATLYWYQQILGQGPKLLIQFQNNGVVDDSQLPKDRFSAERLKGVDSTLKIQPAKLEDSAVYLCASSTSSGEQETQYFGPGTRLLVL.

This chain connects TRBV12-3 or TRBV12-4 to TRBJ2-7; maybe TRBD2 (5 bases). CDR3 length: 13 amino acids. V was trimmed by 5 bases and J by 6 bases, leaving 14 bases between them. The CDR3 region has the DNA TGTGCCAGCAGTCCGGGGATAATCGGCGAGCAGTACTTC. Translation: CASSPGIIGEQYF.

This clone appeared once. The genes are TRBV14 and TRBJ1-2, with D possibly TRBD1 on 5 matching bases. The CDR3 length is 14 residues. Germline CDR1 reads SGHDN; CDR2 reads FVKESK. Trimming took off 4 bases at V and 5 bases at J, with 14 bases between the two ends. CDR3 loop: CASSPLTGSYGYTF. As DNA, the CDR3 is TGTGCCAGCAGCCCTTTAACAGGTTCATATGGCTACACCTTC.

J is TRBJ2-1 and V is TRBV28, with TRBD1 matching 8 bases. The ends lost 8 bases at V and 0 bases at J; junction bases unmatched: 6. Germline assignment: CDR1 MDHEN and CDR2 SYDVKM. This CDR3 has 15 amino acids. For the CDR3, the DNA is TGTGCCAGCGGTAACAGGGGGAGCTCCTACAATGAGCAGTTCTTC. This encodes CASGNRGSSYNEQFF. Using reference TRBV28 and TRBJ2-1 for the parts outside the CDR3, the full variable domain is DVKVTQSSRYLVKRTGEKVFLECVQDMDHENMFWYRQDPGLGLRLIYFSYDVKMKEKGDIPEGYSVSREKKERFSLILESASTNQTSMYLCASGNRGSSYNEQFFGPGTRLTVL.

This sequence joins TRBV5-1 and TRBJ2-3; 9 bases map to TRBD2. The V gene end was trimmed by 4 bases and the J gene end by 5 bases; junction bases not matched to a gene: 8. This CDR3 has 15 residues. Germline lookup yields CDR1 SGHRS and CDR2 YFSETQ. CDR3 DNA sequence: TGCGCCAGCAGCCTGTTAGCGGGAGCGATAGATACGCAGTATTTT. It encodes CASSLLAGAIDTQYF.

V gene TRBV29-1 combines with J gene TRBJ2-3; TRBD2 might be the D (5 bases). V lost 2 bases and J lost 3, with 6 bases in between. Germline V gives CDR1 SQVTM, CDR2 ANQGSEA. The length of the CDR3 is 12 residues. The CDR3 is CSVESGTDTQYF. The CDR3, as DNA: TGCAGCGTTGAATCGGGAACAGATACGCAGTATTTT.

The DNA for the CDR3 is TGTGCCAGCAGTGAAAGTAGGGGATTAGGCAATCAGCCCCAGCATTTT. The encoded protein is CASSESRGLGNQPQHF. The chain links TRBV6-1 to TRBJ1-5, with D possibly being TRBD1 (5 bases). The germline V gene has CDR1 MNHNS and CDR2 SASEGT. The CDR3 runs to 16 residues. The germline V and J ends were trimmed by 2 bases and 2 bases, with 13 bases remaining between them.

The chain employs TRBV3-1 (or the pseudogene TRBV3-2) and TRBJ1-1; D gene uncertain. V dropped 4 bases and J dropped 1 base, with 10 bases sitting between them. The CDR3 extends over 14 amino acids. Per germline, CDR1 LGHDT and CDR2 YNNKEL (reference sequence). The CDR3 region is CASSPMSGNTEAFF. In nucleotides, the CDR3 is TGTGCCAGCAGCCCCATGTCGGGGAACACTGAAGCTTTCTTT.

The table lists this clone with a count of one. The rearrangement links TRBV4-3 to TRBJ2-3; 11 bases map to TRBD2. With 5 bases clipped from V and 1 base from J, the junction kept 20 bases outside the gene matches. Germline CDR1 reads LGHNA; CDR2 reads YSLEER. This CDR3 comprises 21 residues. This chain's CDR3 is CASSTHSPLAGEPLGTDTQYF. The CDR3 DNA reads as TGCGCCAGCAGCACCCACAGTCCACTAGCGGGAGAGCCCCTTGGCACAGATACGCAGTATTTT.

The chain recombines TRBV7-9 with TRBJ1-1; no clear D. CDR3 length: 12 amino acids. Germline V gives CDR1 SEHNR, CDR2 FQNEAQ (reference sequence). The V end lost 10 bases, the J end lost 5 bases, and 14 bases lay between the germline ends. CDR3 bases: TGTGCCACCGCAGGCCGGCATACTGAAGCTTTCTTT. Translated, it gives CATAGRHTEAFF.

The V and J genes are TRBV13 and TRBJ1-1; D might be TRBD1 (5 bases). V lost 5 bases, J lost 10 bases, and 20 bases lay in between. From germline, CDR1 is PRHDT and CDR2 FYEKMQ (reference sequence). The CDR3 covers 14 residues. Here the CDR3 DNA reads TGTGCCAGCAGCACATCCGGGGGTGCCTATAGAGCTTTCTTT. This translates into CASSTSGGAYRAFF.

The V call is TRBV5-4, the J call TRBJ2-7, with 9 bases matching TRBD1. The CDR3 totals 16 residues. Trimming cost V 4 bases and J 2 bases; bases outside gene matches: 10. The germline CDR1 and CDR2 sequences are SGHNT and YYREEE (reference sequence). Written as DNA, the CDR3 is TGTGCCAGCAGCCCCCCGGGGGACAGGGCTACCTACGAGCAGTACTTC. Translated: CASSPPGDRATYEQYF.

This sequence joins TRBV6-5 and TRBJ2-5; 8 bases match TRBD2. CDR1 and CDR2 (germline): MNHEY, SVGAGI. The junction had 12 bases not matched to a gene; V was cut back by 8 bases and J by 7 bases. The CDR3 has 14 residues. The CDR3 is CASLDPGGAGTQYF. The DNA of the CDR3 is TGTGCCAGCTTAGATCCGGGGGGGGCAGGGACCCAGTACTTC.

The V call is TRBV11-2, the J call TRBJ2-2, with 7 bases that match TRBD2. Trimming removed 5 bases from V and 7 bases from J; junction bases left unmatched: 10. The germline gives CDR1 SGHAT, CDR2 FQNNGV. CDR3 length: 15 amino acids. CDR3 in DNA: TGTGCCAGCAGCCCCAGTAGCGGGCGGGTCGGGGAGCTGTTTTTT. Translating gives CASSPSSGRVGELFF.

In its sample, this clone was seen once. This chain links TRBV6-6 with TRBJ1-1; D possibly corresponds to TRBD1 (6 bases). The CDR3 sequence is 13 residues long. Deletions cut 7 bases from V and 4 bases from J, with 13 bases between. CDR1 and CDR2 (germline): MNHNY, SVGAGI (reference sequence). The CDR3 protein is CASNEQGITEAFF. The CDR3 DNA is TGTGCCAGCAACGAACAGGGTATCACTGAAGCTTTCTTT.

The chain employs TRBV6-6 and TRBJ1-1; possibly TRBD1 for D (5 bases). V was pared by 5 bases and J by 6 bases, with 13 bases between. The CDR3 has 13 amino acids. Per the germline V gene, CDR1 is MNHNY and CDR2 is SVGAGI (reference sequence). CDR3 in amino acids: CASSQGWGAEAFF. CDR3 bases: TGTGCCAGCAGTCAGGGCTGGGGGGCTGAAGCTTTCTTT.

V and J are TRBV2 and TRBJ2-2, with D perhaps TRBD2 (7 bases). The CDR3 is 15 residues long. Trimming cost V 6 bases and J 0 bases, with 11 bases left between them. In germline, CDR1 is SNHLY, CDR2 FYNNEI. The CDR3 spells CASRGGLTNTGELFF. CDR3 nucleotides: TGTGCCAGCAGGGGGGGGCTCACGAACACCGGGGAGCTGTTTTTT.

The chain links TRBV28 to TRBJ1-4; 10 bases line up with TRBD1. The germline V gene encodes CDR1 MDHEN and CDR2 SYDVKM. The CDR3 spans 13 residues. The ends lost 6 bases at V and 10 bases at J; junction bases unmatched: 5. The CDR3 loop is CASSRDRGAKLFF. The CDR3 DNA sequence: TGTGCCAGCAGCCGGGACAGGGGAGCAAAACTGTTTTTT.

V is TRBV5-4 and J is TRBJ1-1, with D perhaps matching TRBD1 (5 bases). Germline V gene data show CDR1 as SGHNT and CDR2 as YYREEE (reference sequence). Trimming took off 0 bases at V and 6 bases at J, with 12 bases between the two ends. This CDR3 has 14 amino acids. The CDR3 spells CASSLGQTLSEAFF. CDR3 nucleotides: TGTGCCAGCAGCTTGGGACAGACTCTTTCTGAAGCTTTCTTT.

The DNA of the CDR3 is TGTGCCAGCAGCTTACAGGGATATGGCTACACCTTC. It codes for CASSLQGYGYTF. The chain links TRBV11-2 to TRBJ1-2, with a weak D call TRBD1 (5 bases). CDR3 length equals 12 residues. Trimming removed 2 bases from V and 5 bases from J, with 6 bases in between. Germline V gene data show CDR1 as SGHAT and CDR2 as FQNNGV. Supplemented by reference TRBV11-2 and TRBJ1-2, the full variable domain reads EAGVAQSPRYKIIEKRQSVAFWCNPISGHATLYWYQQILGQGPKLLIQFQNNGVVDDSQLPKDRFSAERLKGVDSTLKIQPAKLEDSAVYLCASSLQGYGYTFGSGTRLTVV.

About this clone itself: In the same sample, other DNA sequences code for this CDR3. This chain uses TRBV12-3 or TRBV12-4 with TRBJ1-2; D is perhaps TRBD1 (6 bases). V was pared by 3 bases and J by 5 bases, with 10 bases between. The CDR3 runs to 13 residues. The CDR3 DNA reads as TGTGCCAGCAGTTTCCGACAGGTATATGGCTACACCTTC. This codes for CASSFRQVYGYTF.

The chain is built from TRBV29-1 and TRBJ1-1, with TRBD1 matching over 9 bases. The CDR3 is 13 amino acids. Germline V gene data show CDR1 as SQVTM and CDR2 as ANQGSEA. V gave up 7 bases and J gave up 3 bases; unmatched junction bases: 6. CDR3 bases: TGCAGCGCTGTGACAGGGGGTGACACTGAAGCTTTCTTT. This codes for CSAVTGGDTEAFF.

V and J are TRBV5-6 and TRBJ2-1, with 10 bases that match TRBD2. The CDR3 length is 16 residues. Germline CDR1 is SGHDT and CDR2 is YYEEEE. After removal of 3 bases from V and 1 base from J, the junction contained 4 bases not matched to a gene. For the CDR3, the DNA is TGTGCCAGCAGCTACAAGACTAGCGGGTCCTACAATGAGCAGTTCTTC. Encoded protein: CASSYKTSGSYNEQFF.

The V and J genes are TRBV6-5 and TRBJ1-1; 7 bases are a match to TRBD1. The CDR3 covers 11 residues. The V gene's germline CDR1 is MNHEY and CDR2 SVGAGI. The V and J ends lost 11 bases and 5 bases, in that order; junction bases with no gene match: 5. The CDR3 reads CAARGETEAFF. CDR3 DNA: TGTGCCGCCAGGGGGGAGACTGAAGCTTTCTTT.

Turning to this clone: At one boundary the junction diverges from the germline segment, which might be a read error. The chain is built from TRBV18 and TRBJ1-2; TRBD1 is a possible D gene (5 bases). Germline V gene lookup returns CDR1 KGHSH and CDR2 LQKENI. This CDR3 is 16 amino acids long. The CDR3 here is CASSPPTEILNYGYTF. Written as DNA, the CDR3 is TGTGCCAGCTCTCCACCGACAGAGATCCTGAACTATGGCTACACCTTC. The full variable domain, completed using reference TRBV18 and TRBJ1-2, is NAGVMQNPRHLVRRRGQEARLRCSPMKGHSHVYWYRQLPEEGLKFMVYLQKENIIDESGMPKERFSAEFPKEGPSILRIQQVVRGDSAAYFCASSPPTEILNYGYTFGSGTRLTVV.

This sequence joins TRBV11-3 and TRBJ2-5; perhaps TRBD2 as D (7 bases). The CDR3 is 14 amino acids. In germline, CDR1 is SGHNT, CDR2 YENEEA. Between the trimmed V and J ends, which lost 5 bases and 4 bases, there was a span of 14 bases. The CDR3 is CASSPRGGGETQYF. The CDR3 bases are TGTGCCAGCAGCCCCCGCGGGGGCGGAGAGACCCAGTACTTC.

V is TRBV3-1 (or the pseudogene TRBV3-2) and J is TRBJ1-5; TRBD1 aligns across 7 bases. Germline loops: CDR1 LGHDT, CDR2 YNNKEL (reference sequence). The CDR3 spans 14 residues. J lost 5 bases, V lost 1 base, and 2 bases had no gene match. This CDR3 is CASSQGGGHQPQHF. The CDR3 coding sequence is TGTGCCAGCAGCCAAGGAGGGGGCCATCAGCCCCAGCATTTT.

This clone was seen a few times. The chain combines TRBV4-3 with TRBJ2-7; a weak D match, TRBD2 (6 bases). V lost 1 base, J lost 5 bases, and 12 bases lay in between. The CDR3 sequence is 14 residues long. Germline lookup yields CDR1 LGHNA and CDR2 YSLEER. The CDR3 region has the DNA TGCGCCAGCAGCCAAGGAGGAGGGCTCAACGAGCAGTACTTC. Residues: CASSQGGGLNEQYF.

V is TRBV6-5 and J is TRBJ1-5; a possible D gene is TRBD1 (5 bases). This CDR3 is built from 14 residues. The ends were cut back, 7 bases at V and 6 bases at J, with 16 bases in the middle. Germline CDR1 MNHEY, CDR2 SVGAGI. CDR3 amino acids: CASISRVIGQPQHF. CDR3 nucleotides: TGTGCCAGCATAAGCAGGGTCATCGGTCAGCCCCAGCATTTT.

The chain recombines TRBV5-4 with TRBJ2-3; D gene uncertain. The germline V gene encodes CDR1 SGHNT and CDR2 YYREEE (reference sequence). The CDR3 has 16 amino acids. Trimming pared 2 bases from V and 4 bases from J, leaving 17 bases between. CDR3 sequence reads: CASSLGLAMVPDTQYF. CDR3 bases: TGTGCCAGCAGCTTAGGCTTAGCAATGGTCCCAGATACGCAGTATTTT.

The chain uses TRBV12-3 or TRBV12-4 and TRBJ1-5, with no clear D. Trimming removed 7 bases from V and 8 bases from J, with 15 bases in between. This CDR3 comprises 13 residues. The CDR3 protein is CASTGQAIEPQHF. The CDR3 region has the DNA TGTGCCAGCACCGGTCAGGCCATCGAGCCCCAGCATTTT.

This clone was counted once. This sequence joins TRBV5-6 and TRBJ2-1, with 13 bases identical to TRBD2. The CDR3 runs to 15 residues. Germline V CDR1 and CDR2: SGHDT, YYEEEE. The junction had 6 bases not matched to a gene; V was cut back by 4 bases and J by 8 bases. CDR3 amino acids: CASSPGLAGVHEQFF. The CDR3 coding sequence is TGTGCCAGCAGCCCTGGACTAGCGGGAGTTCATGAGCAGTTCTTC.